This T cell receptor beta chain was identified during a study of blood T cell repertoires in COVID-19. Germline V gene lookup returns CDR1 SGHNT and CDR2 YENEEA. The CDR3 has 13 amino acids. Trimming shortened V by 5 bases and J by 3 bases, and 11 bases separated the two germline ends. The protocol was immunoSEQ multiplex PCR, while the TCRdb copy is restricted to in-frame clones and leaves out a portion. The sample holds 5,500 to 6,000 clones, around 85% seen once. This clonotype was obtained from a human donor in a cohort sampled during active COVID-19. The sequenced material came from peripheral blood. The V and J genes are TRBV11-3 and TRBJ2-7; D call uncertain. This CDR3 is CASSPNNDYEQYF. Here the CDR3 DNA reads TGTGCCAGCAGCCCGAACAATGACTACGAGCAGTACTTC. Supplemented by reference TRBV11-3 and TRBJ2-7, the full variable domain reads EAGVVQSPRYKIIEKKQPVAFWCNPISGHNTLYWYLQNLGQGPELLIRYENEEAVDDSQLPKDRFSAERLKGVDSTLKIQPAELGDSAVYLCASSPNNDYEQYFGPGTRLTVT.